The clone carrying this T cell receptor beta chain was seen many times. TCRdb ran MiXCR on the RACE reads and lists one entry per CDR3 protein. The sample consists of more than 90,000 distinct CDR3 sequences, roughly a tenth of them appearing once. Indicated time point: patch test 1, 2 weeks after DPC sensitization. Regarding treatment: therapeutic diphenylcyclopropenone sensitization with weekly scalp DPC. Each donor was an alopecia patient between 18 and 70 years of age who qualified for DPC. Researchers extracted total RNA from unfractionated whole blood. This sample is drawn from a study of human T cells and chemical hapten exposure. Background on the study: Patch tests of 0.01% DPC on the upper back were read at 6 days.

V was trimmed by 6 bases and J by 0 bases, leaving 2 bases between them. The CDR3 has 10 amino acids. The V gene's germline CDR1 is SQVTM and CDR2 ANQGSEA. This material consisted of whole blood, taken in connection with sensitization to the hapten diphenylcyclopropenone (DPC). The receptor was derived from a man in his forties or fifties with alopecia areata. Some clones in this sample may be carry-over from other donors' samples. The chain recombines TRBV29-1 with TRBJ2-5; D uncertain. The CDR3 DNA reads as TGCAGCGTCTACCAAGAGACCCAGTACTTC. This gives the protein CSVYQETQYF. The variable domain in full, completed from reference TRBV29-1 and TRBJ2-5, reads SAVISQKPSRDICQRGTSLTIQCQVDSQVTMMFWYRQQPGQSLTLIATANQGSEATYESGFVIDKFPISRPNLTFSTLTVSNMSPEDSSIYLCSVYQETQYFGPGTRLLVL.